What follows are 20 T cell receptor beta chains derived from one specimen sequenced in a study of T cell repertoires in cytomegalovirus infection (dated by TCRdb to the late 2010s). TCRdb names Illumina HiSeq 1500 as the instrument used. The public reads were reanalyzed by TCRdb: fastp trimming at Q25, MiXCR alignment, in-frame beta chains only. Records with the same CDR3 protein are collapsed into one entry carrying the most frequent genes and DNA. A total of approximately 990,000 distinct CDR3 sequences appear in this sample, about 33% of them only once. Around an eighth of the sample is in the top ten clones. No antigens are known for them. The treatment or condition tag for this specimen amounts to: in vitro stimulation with specific CMV peptide epitopes to enrich CMV-specific T cells. The sample was cultured CD8+ T cells from PBMCs, taken from culture after CMV antigen stimulation. Every receptor here comes from a human donor in good health (CMV status not recorded). Some clones in this sample may be carry-over from other donors' samples.

This clonotype came up once. The chain links TRBV28 to TRBJ1-5; TRBD1 is a possible D gene (5 bases). CDR3 length equals 15 residues. The V end lost 0 bases, the J end lost 6 bases, and 12 bases lay between the germline ends. Germline V gene data show CDR1 as MDHEN and CDR2 as SYDVKM. CDR3 sequence: CASSLWEGSGQPQHF. CDR3 DNA: TGTGCCAGCAGTTTATGGGAGGGGTCGGGTCAGCCCCAGCATTTT.

CDR3 protein: CASRSTSGQEELFF. For the CDR3, the DNA is TGCGCCAGCAGATCGACTAGCGGACAAGAGGAGCTGTTTTTT. This sequence joins TRBV4-3 and TRBJ2-2; TRBD2 aligns across 9 bases. Unmatched junction bases numbered 9, after V lost 6 bases and J lost 10 bases. This CDR3 is 14 amino acids long. CDR1 and CDR2 (germline): LGHNA, YSLEER.

In this sample, this clonotype turned up a few times. This rearrangement joins TRBV7-8 to TRBJ2-7; no clear D. Trimming pared 0 bases from V and 2 bases from J, leaving 11 bases between. The CDR3 length is 15 residues. Germline V gene lookup returns CDR1 SGHVS and CDR2 FQNEAQ. CDR3 DNA: TGTGCCAGCAGCTTAGCCAGGTCTATTGCCTACGAGCAGTACTTC. It codes for CASSLARSIAYEQYF.

The chain uses TRBV4-3 and TRBJ1-1; D is ambiguous. CDR1 LGHNA and CDR2 YSLEER come from the germline V gene. CDR3 length: 14 amino acids. Trimming cost V 1 base and J 2 bases, with 8 bases left between them. The CDR3 reads CASSQGRFNTEAFF. The CDR3 DNA reads as TGCGCCAGCAGCCAAGGAAGGTTTAACACTGAAGCTTTCTTT.

Only a few counts were recorded for this clonotype. The chain joins TRBV20-1 to TRBJ2-1; 9 bases fit TRBD2. Germline-derived CDR1 and CDR2 are DFQATT and SNEGSKA (reference sequence). The trim removed 3 bases at V and 5 bases at J, leaving 5 bases unmatched. This CDR3 has 14 amino acids. The CDR3 here is CSASLAGANNEQFF. DNA of the CDR3: TGCAGTGCTAGTTTAGCGGGGGCCAACAATGAGCAGTTCTTC.

This clonotype was counted a single time. CDR3 residues: CATSSNEQFF. CDR3 nucleotides: TGTGCCACTTCGAGCAATGAGCAGTTCTTC. This chain uses TRBV6-1 with TRBJ2-1; D not certain. The length of the CDR3 is 10 residues. The germline CDR1 and CDR2 sequences are MNHNS and SASEGT. V lost 10 bases and J 6 bases, leaving 7 bases between the germline ends.

This sequence joins TRBV7-9 and TRBJ2-1; D is possibly TRBD2 (6 bases). V lost 5 bases to trimming and J lost 9 bases, with 11 bases between them. Germline V gene data show CDR1 as SEHNR and CDR2 as FQNEAQ (reference sequence). This CDR3 is built from 12 residues. CDR3 in DNA: TGTGCCAGCAGCCAGCGGGTCGCTGAGCAGTTCTTC. This encodes CASSQRVAEQFF.

In this sample, this clonotype turned up once. The genes are TRBV2 and TRBJ1-1; possible D gene TRBD1, 6 bases. Germline CDR1 is SNHLY and CDR2 is FYNNEI. The CDR3 is 12 amino acids. V shed 11 bases and J shed 1 base, with 11 bases lying between them. The CDR3 DNA is TGTGCCGGGCAGGGGACGAACACTGAAGCTTTCTTT. Its protein is CAGQGTNTEAFF.

This clonotype has a handful of counts. The chain is built from TRBV7-9 and TRBJ2-2; 11 nucleotides line up with TRBD1. CDR1 and CDR2 from the germline V gene are SEHNR and FQNEAQ (reference sequence). V lost 2 bases to trimming and J lost 6 bases; unmatched junction nucleotides: 8. There are 17 residues in the CDR3. DNA of the CDR3: TGTGCCAGCAGCTTATCCGGGACAGGGGGATCCGCCGGGGAGCTGTTTTTT. It codes for CASSLSGTGGSAGELFF. The full variable domain, in which reference TRBV7-9 and TRBJ2-2 provide the parts outside the CDR3, is DTGVSQNPRHKITKRGQNVTFRCDPISEHNRLYWYRQTLGQGPEFLTYFQNEAQLEKSRLLSDRFSAERPKGSFSTLEIQRTEQGDSAMYLCASSLSGTGGSAGELFFGEGSRLTVL.

This chain joins TRBV20-1 and TRBJ1-1, with a possible D match to TRBD1 (5 bases). Germline CDR1 and CDR2: DFQATT and SNEGSKA (reference sequence). Trimming cost V 6 bases and J 0 bases, with 23 bases left between them. This CDR3 is 17 amino acids long. DNA for the CDR3: TGCAGTGCCGCCACCGGGGCCATTGGTTTGATGAACACTGAAGCTTTCTTT. Translating it yields CSAATGAIGLMNTEAFF.

The chain combines TRBV5-6 with TRBJ1-5; D call uncertain. This CDR3 region has 14 residues. From germline, CDR1 is SGHDT and CDR2 YYEEEE. Between the trimmed V and J ends, which lost 3 bases and 4 bases, there was a span of 11 bases. The chain's CDR3 is CASSSGQTNQPQHF. The CDR3 coding sequence is TGTGCCAGCAGCTCTGGGCAGACTAATCAGCCCCAGCATTTT.

This clonotype was detected a few times. This chain links TRBV2 with TRBJ2-7; no clear D gene. Germline CDR1 reads SNHLY; CDR2 reads FYNNEI. This CDR3 has 13 amino acids. Between the trimmed V and J ends, which lost 4 bases and 4 bases, there was a span of 11 bases. CDR3 protein: CASSASLIYEQYF. The DNA of the CDR3 is TGTGCCAGCAGTGCCTCATTAATATACGAGCAGTACTTC.

As to this clonotype: At one end, the junction sequence differs from germline, possibly due to a read error. The rearrangement joins TRBV12-5 to TRBJ2-2, with TRBD2 identical over 9 bases. This CDR3 contains 18 residues. CDR1 is LGHNT and CDR2 is FRNRAP in the germline V gene. The CDR3 sequence is CASDWGLAGRTNIGELFF. The CDR3 nucleotides read TGTGCTAGTGACTGGGGGCTAGCGGGACGTACGAACATCGGGGAGCTGTTTTTT.

The rearrangement joins TRBV4-3 to TRBJ2-2, with TRBD1 matching over 8 bases. The V gene's germline CDR1 is LGHNA and CDR2 YSLEER. V trimming: 4 bases; J trimming: 11 bases; junction bases outside the gene matches: 12. The CDR3 spans 15 residues. CDR3: CASSRDSAGGAELFF. CDR3 sequence (DNA): TGCGCCAGCAGCCGAGATTCGGCAGGGGGCGCTGAGCTGTTTTTT.

V is TRBV4-1 and J is TRBJ1-1, with 8 bases identical to TRBD1. Per germline, CDR1 MGHRA and CDR2 YSYEKL. The CDR3 has 18 amino acids. V lost 0 bases and J lost 0; bases outside the gene matches: 9. CDR3 protein: CASSQEPRGPYMNTEAFF. The CDR3 coding sequence is TGCGCCAGCAGCCAAGAGCCCAGGGGGCCCTACATGAACACTGAAGCTTTCTTT.

This clonotype was seen a few times. This chain uses TRBV20-1 with TRBJ2-7; D unclear. The V gene's germline CDR1 is DFQATT and CDR2 SNEGSKA (reference sequence). This CDR3 is 12 amino acids long. The germline V and J ends were trimmed by 7 bases and 1 base, with 11 bases remaining between them. The CDR3 sequence is CSGRGNSYEQYV. The CDR3 DNA sequence: TGCAGTGGTCGTGGCAATTCCTACGAGCAGTACGTC.

V gene TRBV6-5 combines with J gene TRBJ2-3; 9 bases align to TRBD2. Germline loops: CDR1 MNHEY, CDR2 SVGAGI. Unmatched junction bases numbered 10, after V lost 2 bases and J lost 4 bases. The CDR3 is made up of 17 amino acids. The CDR3 DNA is TGTGCCAGCAGTTACGCGGGGGGGCCCCTCGGCCCAGATACGCAGTATTTT. It is translated as CASSYAGGPLGPDTQYF.

This clonotype was detected only a few times. V and J are TRBV10-3 and TRBJ1-4, with D possibly being TRBD1 (5 bases). The germline V and J ends were trimmed by 0 bases and 7 bases, with 12 bases remaining between them. The germline gives CDR1 ENHRY, CDR2 SYGVKD. The CDR3 sequence is 15 residues long. The CDR3 nucleotides are TGTGCCATCAGTGAGTCAGGGGAGTTGGCTGAAAAACTGTTTTTT. Its protein product is CAISESGELAEKLFF.

This clonotype was found a few times. The chain has TRBV23-1 and TRBJ2-7, with D possibly called TRBD1 or TRBD2 (6 bases each). TRBV23-1 is an ORF; its function is uncertain. Trimming shortened V by 7 bases and J by 3 bases, and 19 bases separated the two germline ends. The CDR3 loop spans 15 amino acids. The CDR3 sequence: CASKGGWGQNYEQYF. The CDR3 DNA reads TGCGCCAGCAAGGGAGGATGGGGGCAAAACTACGAGCAGTACTTC.

This clonotype was counted a few times. The chain employs TRBV7-2 and TRBJ2-1; D is undetermined. Trimming stripped 1 base from V and 10 bases from J, with 8 bases between. This CDR3 has 12 residues. The germline gives CDR1 SGHTA, CDR2 FQGNSA. For the CDR3, the DNA is TGTGCCAGCAGCTTAGTCCCCACAGAGCAGTTCTTC. This codes for CASSLVPTEQFF.